These 12 T cell receptor beta chains came from one sample sequenced in a study of blood T cell repertoires in COVID-19. TCRdb's table, derived via immunoSEQ multiplex PCR, lists solely in-frame clones and lacks some. Here the sample spans under 300,000 clones, around 87% being singletons. The sample taken for sequencing was PBMCs or T cells enriched from blood (not recorded which). The receptor set was obtained from a woman in her forties or fifties who had recovered from COVID-19.

In its sample, this clone was seen once. The chain combines TRBV19 with TRBJ2-2; TRBD2 agrees at 12 bases. Trimming removed 5 bases from V and 7 bases from J; junction bases left unmatched: 11. Per germline, CDR1 LNHDA and CDR2 SQIVND (reference sequence). CDR3 size: 17 residues. CDR3 coding DNA: TGTGCCAGTAGTTCATCCGGGACTAGCGGGTTGGTCGGGGAGCTGTTTTTT. This encodes CASSSSGTSGLVGELFF.

The sample holds one count of this clone. The chain couples TRBV11-3 to TRBJ2-2; D perhaps matches TRBD2 (6 bases). V dropped 3 bases and J dropped 0 bases, with 11 bases sitting between them. The germline CDR1 and CDR2 sequences are SGHNT and YENEEA. The CDR3 totals 16 residues. DNA of the CDR3: TGTGCCAGCAGCTTGAGGAGGGGCACGAACACCGGGGAGCTGTTTTTT. Protein product: CASSLRRGTNTGELFF.

The V gene is TRBV11-2, the J gene TRBJ1-1, with 7 bases identical to TRBD1. Germline CDR1 is SGHAT and CDR2 is FQNNGV. V lost 0 bases and J lost 4; bases outside the gene matches: 5. This CDR3 is 15 amino acids long. The CDR3 here is CASSLDRQGPTEAFF. Written as DNA, the CDR3 is TGTGCCAGCAGCTTAGACCGACAGGGTCCCACTGAAGCTTTCTTT.

This rearrangement joins TRBV30 to TRBJ1-4, with 9 bases fitting TRBD1. The germline gives CDR1 GTSNPN, CDR2 SVGIG (reference sequence). V was clipped by 0 bases and J by 6 bases; unmatched bases: 8. CDR3 size: 16 residues. The CDR3 protein is CAWSVPRTGADEKLFF. The CDR3 nucleotides are TGTGCCTGGAGTGTCCCTCGGACAGGGGCGGATGAAAAACTGTTTTTT.

The chain links TRBV29-1 to TRBJ1-1, with a tentative D call TRBD1 (6 bases). CDR1 and CDR2 (germline): SQVTM, ANQGSEA. The CDR3 consists of 14 residues. Trimming stripped 4 bases from V and 0 bases from J, with 12 bases between. The CDR3 reads CSVVLDSMNTEAFF. DNA of the CDR3: TGCAGCGTTGTTTTGGACAGTATGAACACTGAAGCTTTCTTT.

This clone was recorded only once. The chain couples TRBV28 to TRBJ2-4; 11 bases match TRBD2. The germline V gene encodes CDR1 MDHEN and CDR2 SYDVKM. The CDR3 has 15 residues. J was trimmed by 4 bases and V by 4 bases; bases with no gene match: 3. CDR3 loop: CASSSWTSGKNIQYF. CDR3 nucleotides: TGTGCCAGCAGTTCGTGGACTAGCGGGAAAAACATTCAGTACTTC.

This clone is a singleton in its sample. This sequence joins TRBV30 and TRBJ1-2; D gene uncertain. Germline V gene lookup returns CDR1 GTSNPN and CDR2 SVGIG (reference sequence). There are 15 residues in the CDR3. Trimming stripped 2 bases from V and 5 bases from J, with 18 bases between. CDR3 sequence reads: CAWSISTSVPYGYTF. As DNA, the CDR3 is TGTGCCTGGAGTATCTCTACCTCGGTGCCGTATGGCTACACCTTC.

The gene calls are TRBV2 and TRBJ1-1; D not certain. There are 12 residues in the CDR3. The germline CDR1 and CDR2 sequences are SNHLY and FYNNEI. Trimming removed 6 bases at V and 2 bases at J, with 7 bases between. CDR3 sequence reads: CASRSLNTEAFF. The DNA for the CDR3 is TGTGCCAGCAGGAGTCTCAACACTGAAGCTTTCTTT.

The V gene is TRBV7-9, the J gene TRBJ2-1; the D gene is possibly TRBD2 (6 bases). Germline V gene sequence: CDR1 SEHNR, CDR2 FQNEAQ (reference sequence). This CDR3 has 19 amino acids. The V gene lost 3 bases and the J gene lost 7 bases, with 28 bases spanning the gap. The CDR3 sequence is CASSFPKGRRGPWLNEQFF. CDR3 sequence (DNA): TGTGCCAGCAGCTTCCCTAAGGGTAGGAGGGGACCATGGTTGAATGAGCAGTTCTTC.

The CDR3 bases are TGTGCCACCAGCAGAGACCAGGGGACGGTGAACACTGAAGCTTTCTTT. It codes for CATSRDQGTVNTEAFF. This chain joins TRBV15 and TRBJ1-1, with a tentative D call TRBD1 (6 bases). The CDR3 covers 16 residues. Looked up from germline, CDR1 is LNHNV and CDR2 is YYDKDF (reference sequence). V gave up 0 bases and J gave up 0 bases, with 11 bases separating them. The full variable domain, its missing parts supplied by reference TRBV15 and TRBJ1-1, is DAMVIQNPRYQVTQFGKPVTLSCSQTLNHNVMYWYQQKSSQAPKLLFHYYDKDFNNEADTPDNFQSRRPNTSFCFLDIRSPGLGDTAMYLCATSRDQGTVNTEAFFGQGTRLTVV.

The V gene is TRBV30, the J gene TRBJ2-1; D gene ambiguous. V lost 0 bases and J lost 0, with 9 bases in between. CDR1 is GTSNPN and CDR2 is SVGIG in the germline V gene (reference sequence). The CDR3 spans 15 residues. The DNA for the CDR3 is TGTGCCTGGAGTGTAAGCGATAGCTCCTACAATGAGCAGTTCTTC. As protein: CAWSVSDSSYNEQFF.

The chain recombines TRBV7-9 with TRBJ2-2, with a tentative D call TRBD2 (6 bases). Germline V gene sequence: CDR1 SEHNR, CDR2 FQNEAQ (reference sequence). The CDR3 is made up of 16 amino acids. The ends were cut back, 5 bases at V and 1 base at J, with 14 bases in the middle. CDR3 nucleotides: TGTGCCAGCAGCCCCCGGCTAGCGCGGAACACCGGGGAGCTGTTTTTT. It translates to CASSPRLARNTGELFF.